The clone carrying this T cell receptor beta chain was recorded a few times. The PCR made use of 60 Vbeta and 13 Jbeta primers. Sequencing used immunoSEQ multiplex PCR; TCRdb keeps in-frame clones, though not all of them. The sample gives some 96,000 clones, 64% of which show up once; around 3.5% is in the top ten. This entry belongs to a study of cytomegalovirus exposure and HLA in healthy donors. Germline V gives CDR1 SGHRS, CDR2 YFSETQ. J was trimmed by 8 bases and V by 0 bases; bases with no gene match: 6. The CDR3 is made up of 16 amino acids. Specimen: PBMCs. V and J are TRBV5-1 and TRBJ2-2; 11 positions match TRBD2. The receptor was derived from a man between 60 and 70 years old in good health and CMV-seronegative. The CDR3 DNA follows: TGCGCCAGCAGCTTGGGACTAGCGGGGTTCATAGGGGAGCTGTTTTTT. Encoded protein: CASSLGLAGFIGELFF. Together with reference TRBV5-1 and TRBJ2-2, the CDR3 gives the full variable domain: KAGVTQTPRYLIKTRGQQVTLSCSPISGHRSVSWYQQTPGQGLQFLFEYFSETQRNKGNFPGRFSGRQFSNSRSEMNVSTLELGDSALYLCASSLGLAGFIGELFFGEGSRLTVL.